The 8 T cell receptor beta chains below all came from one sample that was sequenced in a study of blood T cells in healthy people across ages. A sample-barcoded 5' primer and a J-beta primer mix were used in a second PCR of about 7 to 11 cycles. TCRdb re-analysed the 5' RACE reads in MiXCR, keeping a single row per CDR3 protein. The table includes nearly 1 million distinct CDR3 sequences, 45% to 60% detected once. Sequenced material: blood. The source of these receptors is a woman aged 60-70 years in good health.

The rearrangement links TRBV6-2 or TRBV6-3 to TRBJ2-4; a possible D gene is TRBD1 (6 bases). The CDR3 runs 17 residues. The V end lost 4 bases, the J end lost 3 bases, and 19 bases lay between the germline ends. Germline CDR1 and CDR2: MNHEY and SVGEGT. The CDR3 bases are TGTGCCAGCAGTTCCCCCCCAGGGGTTGAGGTCAAAAACATTCAGTACTTC. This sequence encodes CASSSPPGVEVKNIQYF.

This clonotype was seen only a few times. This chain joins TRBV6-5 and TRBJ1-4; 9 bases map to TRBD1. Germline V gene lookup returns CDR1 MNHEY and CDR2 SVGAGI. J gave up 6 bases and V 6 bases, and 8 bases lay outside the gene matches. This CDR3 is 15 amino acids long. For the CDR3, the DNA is TGTGCCAGCAGGCCTCACAGGGGGCGGCATGAAAAACTGTTTTTT. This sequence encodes CASRPHRGRHEKLFF.

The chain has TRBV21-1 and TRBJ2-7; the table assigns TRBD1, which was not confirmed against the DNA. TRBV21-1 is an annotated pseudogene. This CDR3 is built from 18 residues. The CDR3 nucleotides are TGTGCCAGCAGCAAAGCGCTTTTTAATCGGGACAGGGCCTACGAGCAGTACTTC. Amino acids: CASSKALFNRDRAYEQYF.

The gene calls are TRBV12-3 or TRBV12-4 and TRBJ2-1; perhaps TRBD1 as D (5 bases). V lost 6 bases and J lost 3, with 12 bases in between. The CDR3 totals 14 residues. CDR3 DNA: TGTGCCAGCAGGACAGATTCCCACTACAATGAGCAGTTCTTC. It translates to CASRTDSHYNEQFF.

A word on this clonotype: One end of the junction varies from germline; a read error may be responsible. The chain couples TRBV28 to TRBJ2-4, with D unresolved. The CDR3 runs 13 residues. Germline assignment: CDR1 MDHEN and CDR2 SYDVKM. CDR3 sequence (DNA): TGTGCCAGTTCACTAATAGCCAAAAACATTCAGTGCTTC. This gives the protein CASSLIAKNIQCF.

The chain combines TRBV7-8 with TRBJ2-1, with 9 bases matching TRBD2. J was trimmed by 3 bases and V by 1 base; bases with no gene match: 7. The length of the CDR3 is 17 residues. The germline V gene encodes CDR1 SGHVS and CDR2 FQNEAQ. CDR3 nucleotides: TGTGCCAGCAGCTTAGAGGGCGGGAGGGCCTTCTACAATGAGCAGTTCTTC. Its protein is CASSLEGGRAFYNEQFF.

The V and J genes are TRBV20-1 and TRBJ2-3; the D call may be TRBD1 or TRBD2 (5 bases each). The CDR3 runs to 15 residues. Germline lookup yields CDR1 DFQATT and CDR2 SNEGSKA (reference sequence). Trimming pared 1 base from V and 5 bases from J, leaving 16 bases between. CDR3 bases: TGCAGTGCTAGAGCCCCCGGGACGGGGAGAGATACGCAGTATTTT. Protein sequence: CSARAPGTGRDTQYF.

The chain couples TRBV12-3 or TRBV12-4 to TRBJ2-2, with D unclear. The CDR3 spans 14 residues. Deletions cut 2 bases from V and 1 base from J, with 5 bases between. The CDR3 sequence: CASSLIWNTGELFF. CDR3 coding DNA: TGTGCCAGCAGTTTAATATGGAACACCGGGGAGCTGTTTTTT.